The sequence of this TCR beta chain was determined in a study of neurological immune-mediated disorders. The authors produced cDNA by 5'RACE using 10-nucleotide random UMIs. TCRdb reprocessed the 5' RACE reads via MiXCR and lists one record per CDR3 protein. The sample carries about 87,000 distinct CDR3 sequences, around 3.6% recorded once. This clonotype appeared many times. The TCR comes from a woman aged 45-65 years with multiple sclerosis. The sequenced material came from PBMCs.

As DNA, the CDR3 is TGTGCCAGCCCGACTGCAGGAAACACCATATATTTT. Protein sequence: CASPTAGNTIYF. This rearrangement joins TRBV2 to TRBJ1-3; D uncertain. There are 12 residues in the CDR3. Trimming shortened V by 8 bases and J by 4 bases, and 9 bases separated the two germline ends. Germline values: CDR1 SNHLY, CDR2 FYNNEI.